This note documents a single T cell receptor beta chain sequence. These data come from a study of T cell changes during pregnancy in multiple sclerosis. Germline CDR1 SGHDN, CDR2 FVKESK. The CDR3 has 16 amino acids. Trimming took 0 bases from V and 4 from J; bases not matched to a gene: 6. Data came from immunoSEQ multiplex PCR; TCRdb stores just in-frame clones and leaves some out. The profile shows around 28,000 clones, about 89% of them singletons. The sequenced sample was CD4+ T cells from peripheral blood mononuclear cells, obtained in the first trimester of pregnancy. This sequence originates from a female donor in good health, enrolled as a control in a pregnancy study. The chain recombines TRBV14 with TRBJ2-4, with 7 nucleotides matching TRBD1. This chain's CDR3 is CASSQDPGQPKNIQYF. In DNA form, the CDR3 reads TGTGCCAGCAGCCAAGACCCGGGACAGCCAAAAAACATTCAGTACTTC. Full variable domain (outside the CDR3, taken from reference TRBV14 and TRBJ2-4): EAGVTQFPSHSVIEKGQTVTLRCDPISGHDNLYWYRRVMGKEIKFLLHFVKESKQDESGMPNNRFLAERTGGTYSTLKVQPAELEDSGVYFCASSQDPGQPKNIQYFGAGTRLSVL.